These 15 T cell receptor beta chains were sequenced from one sample in a study of blood T cell repertoires in COVID-19. Libraries were prepared by immunoSEQ multiplex PCR; TCRdb keeps only in-frame clonotypes and omits some of them. Of under 200,000 clones in the sample, roughly 80% were seen once. The sample was peripheral blood. Receptor source: a man between 60 and 75 years old with active or convalescent COVID-19.

The V gene is TRBV27, the J gene TRBJ2-7; TRBD2 matches at 10 bases. The CDR3 is 14 amino acids. The J segment lost 0 bases and the V segment lost 8 bases, leaving 4 bases of the junction unmatched. The V gene's germline CDR1 is MNHEY and CDR2 SMNVEV (reference sequence). The CDR3 region has the DNA TGTGCCAGCCGGAGCGGGGGGGCCTCCTACGAGCAGTACTTC. It translates to CASRSGGASYEQYF.

This clone was seen ten or more times. The rearrangement joins TRBV7-2 to TRBJ1-6, with D perhaps TRBD1 (5 bases). V lost 5 bases, J lost 0 bases, and 11 bases lay in between. The germline V gene has CDR1 SGHTA and CDR2 FQGNSA. This CDR3 region has 16 residues. The CDR3 loop reads CASSESTGSYNSPLHF. In DNA, the CDR3 is TGTGCCAGCAGCGAATCCACAGGCTCCTATAATTCACCCCTCCACTTT.

The chain is built from TRBV19 and TRBJ2-7; 8 nucleotides match TRBD2. Germline V CDR1 and CDR2: LNHDA, SQIVND (reference sequence). This CDR3 is 15 amino acids long. V was clipped by 8 bases and J by 2 bases; unmatched bases: 11. The CDR3 DNA sequence: TGTGCCAGTTCCCGGGGGGGGGCGCCCCCCTACGAGCAGTACTTC. It translates to CASSRGGAPPYEQYF.

The gene calls are TRBV5-4 and TRBJ1-3, with D maybe TRBD1 (6 bases). Germline-derived CDR1 and CDR2 are SGHNT and YYREEE (reference sequence). The CDR3 contains 16 residues. Trimming took off 4 bases at V and 0 bases at J, with 14 bases between the two ends. The DNA of the CDR3 is TGTGCCAGCAGCCCACGGACAGTGGACTCTGGAAACACCATATATTTT. Its translation: CASSPRTVDSGNTIYF.

This clone was picked up many times. Additional DNA sequences in this sample encode the identical CDR3. The chain couples TRBV19 to TRBJ2-1, with 7 bases matching TRBD1. With 7 bases clipped from V and 4 bases from J, the junction kept 4 bases outside the gene matches. In germline, CDR1 is LNHDA, CDR2 SQIVND (reference sequence). There are 13 residues in the CDR3. The CDR3 reads CASNTGDYNEQFF. In nucleotides, the CDR3 is TGTGCCAGTAACACAGGGGATTACAATGAGCAGTTCTTC.

In this sample, this clone turned up a few times. The chain employs TRBV15 and TRBJ2-1; 14 bases are a match to TRBD2. Trimming cost V 5 bases and J 8 bases; bases outside gene matches: 5. CDR3 size: 15 residues. Germline V gives CDR1 LNHNV, CDR2 YYDKDF (reference sequence). CDR3 residues: CATSGGLAGEDEQFF. The CDR3 region has the DNA TGTGCCACCAGCGGGGGACTAGCGGGAGAGGATGAGCAGTTCTTC. Drawing the rest from reference TRBV15 and TRBJ2-1, the complete variable domain is DAMVIQNPRYQVTQFGKPVTLSCSQTLNHNVMYWYQQKSSQAPKLLFHYYDKDFNNEADTPDNFQSRRPNTSFCFLDIRSPGLGDTAMYLCATSGGLAGEDEQFFGPGTRLTVL.

The V and J genes are TRBV5-8 and TRBJ2-3, with D tentatively TRBD2 (6 bases). The CDR3 totals 15 residues. Trimming left V 0 bases short and J 1 base short, with 9 bases between. Per the germline V gene, CDR1 is SGHTS and CDR2 is YDEGEE. CDR3 bases: TGTGCCAGCAGCTTGGAATCTAGCGGCACAGATACGCAGTATTTT. Protein product: CASSLESSGTDTQYF.

This chain links TRBV2 with TRBJ2-2; perhaps TRBD2 as D (6 bases). In germline, CDR1 is SNHLY, CDR2 FYNNEI. V lost 4 bases, J lost 7 bases, and 13 bases lay in between. The CDR3 covers 14 residues. CDR3 in DNA: TGTGCCAGCAGTGTTTACGGGAGTAACGGGGAGCTGTTTTTT. It translates to CASSVYGSNGELFF.

A note on this clone: One end of the junction is discordant with germline, which a read error may explain. The V gene is TRBV2, the J gene TRBJ2-1, with TRBD2 identical over 7 bases. The CDR3 is 15 amino acids. The germline V gene encodes CDR1 SNHLY and CDR2 FYNNEI. The CDR3 reads CTSSENGGSYNEQFF. CDR3 DNA: TGTACCAGCAGTGAAAACGGCGGGAGCTACAATGAGCAGTTCTTC.

The chain uses TRBV6-5 and TRBJ1-2; D unresolved. Per germline, CDR1 MNHEY and CDR2 SVGAGI. V lost 0 bases and J lost 0, with 5 bases in between. The CDR3 is 14 residues long. Here the CDR3 DNA reads TGTGCCAGCAGTTACTCGAGGTCTAACTATGGCTACACCTTC. This translates into CASSYSRSNYGYTF.

The V and J genes are TRBV7-9 and TRBJ2-3, with D possibly matching TRBD2 (6 bases). CDR3 length: 13 amino acids. Germline-derived CDR1 and CDR2 are SEHNR and FQNEAQ (reference sequence). Trimming left V 3 bases short and J 5 bases short, with 9 bases between. The CDR3 here is CASSFPGVDTQYF. The CDR3 coding sequence is TGTGCCAGCAGCTTCCCGGGGGTAGATACGCAGTATTTT.

J is TRBJ2-5 and V is TRBV7-9, with TRBD1 matching over 9 bases. CDR3 length: 15 residues. Per germline, CDR1 SEHNR and CDR2 FQNEAQ (reference sequence). The J segment lost 1 base and the V segment lost 10 bases, leaving 10 bases of the junction unmatched. CDR3 region: CATQRTGAVQETQYF. The DNA of the CDR3 is TGTGCCACACAGAGGACAGGGGCAGTCCAAGAGACCCAGTACTTC.

This clone occurred many times. The chain links TRBV5-4 to TRBJ1-2; D perhaps matches TRBD1 (6 bases). Trimming pared 1 base from V and 7 bases from J, leaving 17 bases between. Germline V gives CDR1 SGHNT, CDR2 YYREEE (reference sequence). The CDR3 contains 15 residues. The CDR3 DNA reads TGTGCCAGCAGCTTGCAAGGCAGGGGTTTCACTGGCTACACCTTC. Its protein product is CASSLQGRGFTGYTF. Full variable domain (outside the CDR3, taken from reference TRBV5-4 and TRBJ1-2): ETGVTQSPTHLIKTRGQQVTLRCSSQSGHNTVSWYQQALGQGPQFIFQYYREEENGRGNFPPRFSGLQFPNYSSELNVNALELDDSALYLCASSLQGRGFTGYTFGSGTRLTVV.

J is TRBJ2-2 and V is TRBV12-3 or TRBV12-4, with TRBD1 as a possible D gene (5 bases). The V end lost 5 bases, the J end lost 6 bases, and 10 bases lay between the germline ends. This CDR3 region has 13 residues. The CDR3 DNA follows: TGTGCCAGCAGTGGTCAAGGGGCCGGGGAGCTGTTTTTT. It yields the protein CASSGQGAGELFF.

This rearrangement joins TRBV5-1 to TRBJ2-3; TRBD2 matches 14 bases. The V segment lost 2 bases and the J segment 5 bases; nucleotides outside the gene matches: 7. CDR1 and CDR2 (germline): SGHRS, YFSETQ. The CDR3 is 17 residues long. The CDR3 loop is CASSLSGGLAGGDTQYF. In DNA, the CDR3 is TGCGCCAGCAGCTTATCCGGTGGACTAGCGGGAGGAGATACGCAGTATTTT.